The T cell receptor beta chain under discussion was sequenced for a study of vaccination and CD4 T cells after COVID-19 (dated by TCRdb to the early 2020s). With regard to the full study: Every convalescent patient had a positive nasal swab PCR test for SARS-CoV-2, with mild disease in nine patients and severe disease in one. The convalescent cohort comprised six males and four females, including two Hispanic individuals, seven Caucasians, two Asians and one multiracial person. Three convalescent patients were sampled both early after vaccination (day 14) and late after vaccination (days 161 to 241). Post-COVID blood samples from convalescent patients were collected a median of roughly 100 days after diagnosis, with a range of 35 to 161 days. Participants got two doses of the Pfizer-BioNTech BNT162b2 vaccine (n=8) or two doses of the Moderna mRNA-1273 vaccine (n=2). The time from the second vaccine dose to post-vaccine blood sampling had a median of around 72 days and ranged from about 12 to 250 days. The spike-specific CD4+ TCR repertoire was compared before and after mRNA vaccination in about nine COVID-19 convalescent patients and a few infection-naive healthy vaccine recipients.

What the authors observed across the whole study: Of the vaccine-specific clones found in convalescent patients, nearly all (304 of 307) were mono-reactive for SARS-CoV-2 spike instead of being cross-reactive with common cold coronaviruses. The study included relatively few convalescent patients and did not analyze early timepoints after natural infection. In convalescent patients, a median approximately 83% of post-vaccine SARS-CoV-2-reactive clones were detected only after vaccination, suggesting vaccine-specific priming. Although the median number of SARS-CoV-2-reactive clonotypes went up from 20 to 25 after infection to approximately 40 after vaccination, the increase was not significant.

The library was obtained by PCR. This sample was sequenced with an Illumina iSeq 100. The study's own analysis went as follows. Non-productive sequences were removed, and CDR3s that did not start with C, did not end with F or W, or were shorter than 7 amino acids were discarded. Levenshtein distances (stringdist) and unrooted phylogenetic trees (ape) in R version 3.6.1 were used to assess CDR3 homology. TCRdb trimmed the raw reads at Q25, called clones with MiXCR and kept productive beta chains. For every CDR3 protein sequence, its rows merge into one entry that carries the most common genes and DNA. These V and J calls originate from TCRdb's pipeline instead of the authors' own analysis. Recorded for this sample are about 28,000 distinct CDR3 sequences; roughly 50% of them occurred a single time. 5.5% to 7.5% of the sample rests with the top ten. As concerns this clonotype: Which antigen it targets is not known. Base qualities are not provided; no much larger clone lies one nucleotide away.

The sample's time point label, decoded: late sampling 161 to 241 days after vaccination in three convalescent patients. The convalescent patients' positive SARS-CoV-2 PCR tests fell between March and December 2020, which was before the Alpha, Beta and Delta variants emerged in the United States. PBMCs were separated from whole blood using Ficoll-Paque Plus gradient centrifugation and then either used fresh or cryopreserved at -140C. V and J are truncated by 2 bases and 0 bases respectively, leaving an intervening sequence of 7 bases. From the cysteine through the phenylalanine, the CDR3 covers 14 amino acids. The sequence is cut down to CDR3 DNA, 42 bases in frame from base 1. Sequences DFQATT (CDR1) and SNEGSKA (CDR2) are obtained from the germline V gene (reference sequence).

Sequenced here: CD4+ T cells from blood, sampled about 7 months after SARS-CoV-2 vaccination. This receptor was identified in a human donor who had recovered from COVID-19. Recombination joined TRBV20-1 with TRBJ1-4, with TRBD1 as a weak D call on 5 bases. The CDR3 loop reads CSARQGSTNEKLFF. The nucleotide sequence reads as follows: TGCAGTGCTAGACAGGGATCAACTAATGAAAAACTGTTTTTT.